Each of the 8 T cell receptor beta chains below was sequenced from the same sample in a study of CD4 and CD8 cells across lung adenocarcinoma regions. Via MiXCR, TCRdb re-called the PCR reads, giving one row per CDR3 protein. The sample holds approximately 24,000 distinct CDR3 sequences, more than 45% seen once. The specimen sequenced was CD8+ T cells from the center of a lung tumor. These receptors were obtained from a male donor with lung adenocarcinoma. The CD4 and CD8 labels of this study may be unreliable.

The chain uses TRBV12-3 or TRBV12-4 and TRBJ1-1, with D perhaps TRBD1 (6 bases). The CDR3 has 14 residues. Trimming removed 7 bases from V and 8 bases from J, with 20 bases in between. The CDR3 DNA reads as TGTGCCAGCAAGGAGACAATTCAGGGGCGGGAAGCTTTCTTT. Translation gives CASKETIQGREAFF.

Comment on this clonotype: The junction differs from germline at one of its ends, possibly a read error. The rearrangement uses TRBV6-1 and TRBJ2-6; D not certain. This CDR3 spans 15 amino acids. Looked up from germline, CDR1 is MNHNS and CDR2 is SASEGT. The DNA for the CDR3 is TGTGCCAGCAGTGAGCAGGCTTCCTGGGCCAACGTGCAGACCTTC. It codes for CASSEQASWANVQTF.

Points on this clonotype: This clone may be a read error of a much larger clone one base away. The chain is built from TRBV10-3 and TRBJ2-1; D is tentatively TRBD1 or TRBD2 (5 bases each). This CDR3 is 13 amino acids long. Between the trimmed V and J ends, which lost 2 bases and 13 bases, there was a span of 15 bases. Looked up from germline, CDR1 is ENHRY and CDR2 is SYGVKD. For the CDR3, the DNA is TGTGCCATCAGTGAGGTCCCACAAGGGACCCAGTTCTTC. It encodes CAISEVPQGTQFF.

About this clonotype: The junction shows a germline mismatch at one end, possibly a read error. CDR3 coding DNA: TGTGCCAGCAGTTACCCGGGACAGTCTGCCAAAGACACGCAGTATTTC. Residues: CASSYPGQSAKDTQYF. The V gene is TRBV6-5, the J gene TRBJ2-3, with TRBD1 matching over 7 bases. Germline CDR1 reads MNHEY; CDR2 reads SVGAGI. This CDR3 has 16 residues.

The CDR3, as DNA: TGTGCCAGCAGTACCCGGACAGGGGGTAAGCAGTACTTC. Protein: CASSTRTGGKQYF. V usage is TRBV6-1 and J usage is TRBJ2-5; 10 nucleotides line up with TRBD1. The germline CDR1 and CDR2 sequences are MNHNS and SASEGT. V shed 5 bases and J 11 bases; nucleotides not matched to a gene: 8. The CDR3 is 13 residues long.

The CDR3 protein is CATSQGLTRGDYGYTF. CDR3 nucleotides: TGTGCCACCAGCCAAGGCCTCACCCGCGGGGACTATGGCTACACCTTC. The chain couples TRBV15 to TRBJ1-2; D is undetermined. CDR1 LNHNV and CDR2 YYDKDF come from the germline V gene (reference sequence). This CDR3 has 16 residues. V lost 5 bases and J lost 3, with 19 bases in between.

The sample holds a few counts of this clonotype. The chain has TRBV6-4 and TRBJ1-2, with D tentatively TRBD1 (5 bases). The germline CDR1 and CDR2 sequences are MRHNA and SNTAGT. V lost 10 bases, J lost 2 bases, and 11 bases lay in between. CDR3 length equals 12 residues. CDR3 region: CAKPRGNYGYTF. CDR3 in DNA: TGTGCCAAACCGAGGGGAAACTATGGCTACACCTTC.

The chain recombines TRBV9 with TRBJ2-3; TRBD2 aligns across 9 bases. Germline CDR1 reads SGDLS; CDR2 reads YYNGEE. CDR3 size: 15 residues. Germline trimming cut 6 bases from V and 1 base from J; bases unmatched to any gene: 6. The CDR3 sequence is CASNRAGGRTDTQYF. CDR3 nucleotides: TGTGCCAGCAACCGAGCGGGAGGTCGCACAGATACGCAGTATTTT.